The 16 T cell receptor beta chains in this list originate from one sample, sequenced in a study of cytomegalovirus exposure and HLA in healthy donors. Primers for the PCR totalled 60 Vbeta and 13 Jbeta. Sequencing was performed with immunoSEQ multiplex PCR; in TCRdb, only in-frame clones are kept and a portion is missing. The table has under 150,000 clones, roughly 80% seen once; the top ten hold over 2%. Sequenced: PBMCs. The receptors were gathered from a man aged 25 to 45 in good health and CMV-seronegative.

J is TRBJ2-5 and V is TRBV4-2; tentative D call: TRBD1 (7 bases). The DNA matches TRBJ2-7 better at its end, which makes the J call doubtful. The CDR3 length is 17 residues. Germline loops: CDR1 LGHNA, CDR2 YNFKEQ. The CDR3 region is CASSQYTDRDLGYEQYF. Written as DNA, the CDR3 is TGTGCCAGCAGCCAATATACAGACAGGGACTTAGGCTACGAGCAGTACTTC.

This clone was seen just once. The gene calls are TRBV19 and TRBJ2-3; 10 bases map to TRBD2. This CDR3 region has 17 residues. Per the germline V gene, CDR1 is LNHDA and CDR2 is SQIVND (reference sequence). The ends lost 3 bases at V and 3 bases at J; junction bases unmatched: 9. The DNA of the CDR3 is TGTGCCAGTAGTATCAAGCGGGAGGGGCCGGTTACAGATACGCAGTATTTT. It is translated as CASSIKREGPVTDTQYF. The full variable domain, completed using reference TRBV19 and TRBJ2-3, is DGGITQSPKYLFRKEGQNVTLSCEQNLNHDAMYWYRQDPGQGLRLIYYSQIVNDFQKGDIAEGYSVSREKKESFPLTVTSAQKNPTAFYLCASSIKREGPVTDTQYFGPGTRLTVL.

V is TRBV5-1 and J is TRBJ1-1; D is unresolved. Trimming removed 7 bases at V and 1 base at J, with 14 bases between. Germline loops: CDR1 SGHRS, CDR2 YFSETQ. The CDR3 sequence is 14 residues long. The CDR3 here is CASSDEGGNTEAFF. The CDR3 coding sequence is TGCGCCAGCTCCGACGAGGGAGGGAACACTGAAGCTTTCTTT.

In the case of this clone: Other DNA variants within this sample encode the same CDR3. This chain connects TRBV9 to TRBJ2-7, with 12 bases that match TRBD1. After removal of 3 bases from V and 3 bases from J, the junction contained 4 bases not matched to a gene. The CDR3 is made up of 15 amino acids. CDR1 is SGDLS, CDR2 YYNGEE, per germline. Here the CDR3 DNA reads TGTGCCAGCAGCGAGGGACAGGGGGCTGTCTACGAGCAGTACTTC. Translated: CASSEGQGAVYEQYF.

This chain uses TRBV5-4 with TRBJ2-7, with D possibly matching TRBD1 (6 bases). The CDR3 extends over 13 amino acids. CDR1 and CDR2 (germline): SGHNT, YYREEE (reference sequence). V was shortened by 5 bases and J by 0 bases, with 9 bases between the two germline ends. CDR3 residues: CASRPDSSYEQYF. DNA for the CDR3: TGTGCCAGCAGACCGGACAGCTCCTACGAGCAGTACTTC.

This chain links TRBV27 with TRBJ1-2; D uncertain. CDR1 and CDR2 (germline): MNHEY, SMNVEV (reference sequence). CDR3 size: 13 residues. Trimming took off 6 bases at V and 5 bases at J, with 13 bases between the two ends. The CDR3 coding sequence is TGTGCCAGCAGACCTGCGAGCCTATATGGCTACACCTTC. Translation gives CASRPASLYGYTF.

The rearrangement joins TRBV5-1 to TRBJ1-4; D is possibly TRBD1 (5 bases). The germline gives CDR1 SGHRS, CDR2 YFSETQ. This CDR3 contains 16 residues. V was pared by 1 base and J by 3 bases, with 13 bases between. CDR3 protein: CASSLTVGAANEKLFF. In nucleotides, the CDR3 is TGCGCCAGCAGCTTGACAGTAGGGGCGGCTAATGAAAAACTGTTTTTT.

The V gene is TRBV7-9, the J gene TRBJ2-1; TRBD1 matches at 12 bases. The trim removed 6 bases at V and 6 bases at J, leaving 6 bases unmatched. The CDR3 runs to 15 residues. Per germline, CDR1 SEHNR and CDR2 FQNEAQ (reference sequence). The chain's CDR3 is CASRPGQGAFNEQFF. The CDR3 DNA is TGTGCCAGCAGGCCGGGACAGGGGGCCTTCAATGAGCAGTTCTTC.

The V gene is TRBV5-1, the J gene TRBJ1-3, with no clear D. The V end was cut by 4 bases, the J end by 8 bases, with 16 bases between. Germline loops: CDR1 SGHRS, CDR2 YFSETQ. This CDR3 comprises 14 residues. CDR3: CASSPSSREHTIYF. CDR3 nucleotides: TGCGCCAGCAGCCCGTCCTCTCGCGAGCACACCATATATTTT.

V and J are TRBV6-5 and TRBJ1-2; 8 bases match TRBD1. CDR3 length: 14 residues. Trimming removed 7 bases from V and 4 bases from J; junction bases left unmatched: 8. CDR1 and CDR2 (germline): MNHEY, SVGAGI. The CDR3 bases are TGTGCCAGCACCCACCGGGACAGGTCCTATGGCTACACCTTC. This sequence encodes CASTHRDRSYGYTF.

This clone occurred a few times. V and J are TRBV5-1 and TRBJ2-7; TRBD2 is a possible D gene (5 bases). The CDR3 is 12 residues long. Trimming removed 2 bases from V and 5 bases from J, with 8 bases in between. Germline loops: CDR1 SGHRS, CDR2 YFSETQ. Written as DNA, the CDR3 is TGCGCCAGCAGCTTATACGGGGACGAGCAGTACTTC. It is translated as CASSLYGDEQYF.

V usage is TRBV14 and J usage is TRBJ2-1, with D possibly matching TRBD1 (5 bases). The CDR3 totals 13 residues. CDR1 is SGHDN and CDR2 is FVKESK in the germline V gene. Deletions cut 0 bases from V and 7 bases from J, with 7 bases between. The CDR3 here is CASSQDRGNEQFF. In nucleotides, the CDR3 is TGTGCCAGCAGCCAAGATAGGGGAAATGAGCAGTTCTTC.

V gene TRBV7-2 combines with J gene TRBJ2-7, with TRBD2 matching 11 bases. CDR1 and CDR2 (germline): SGHTA, FQGNSA. V shed 2 bases and J 1 base; nucleotides not matched to a gene: 10. The CDR3 extends over 18 amino acids. The CDR3 DNA reads TGTGCCAGCAGCTTAATACAACGGCTAGCGGGAGGATCCTACGAGCAGTACTTC. Amino acid sequence: CASSLIQRLAGGSYEQYF.

The chain recombines TRBV13 with TRBJ1-2; maybe TRBD1 (5 bases). The CDR3 is 14 residues long. Trimming left V 4 bases short and J 7 bases short, with 16 bases between. Germline V gives CDR1 PRHDT, CDR2 FYEKMQ (reference sequence). DNA for the CDR3: TGTGCCAGCAGCTGGGTAACTGGCGGGGCTGGCTACACCTTC. Translated: CASSWVTGGAGYTF.

This clone was counted only a few times. The rearrangement uses TRBV4-3 and TRBJ1-1, with D maybe TRBD1 (5 bases). Per the germline V gene, CDR1 is LGHNA and CDR2 is YSLEER. V was clipped by 0 bases and J by 6 bases, with 17 bases between them. The CDR3 contains 16 residues. CDR3 loop: CASSQDNGGSYAEAFF. CDR3 coding DNA: TGCGCCAGCAGCCAAGATAACGGGGGTAGTTACGCTGAAGCTTTCTTT.

The rearrangement links TRBV29-1 to TRBJ2-1; no definite D call. The CDR3 totals 15 residues. The germline V and J ends were trimmed by 5 bases and 2 bases, with 16 bases remaining between them. CDR1 SQVTM and CDR2 ANQGSEA come from the germline V gene. The CDR3 region has the DNA TGCAGCGTTCGGTTGGTAGTCGAGACCTACAATGAGCAGTTCTTC. Its protein is CSVRLVVETYNEQFF.